Given below is one T cell receptor beta chain in context. Described time point: newly diagnosed GD, antithyroid drugs for less than 3 months. TCR sequences were obtained from RNA taken from PBMCs. According to the study, TCR beta libraries were built with iRepertoire HTBI primers and CDR3-region Arm-PCR. In the source study's methods: Detected in the samples were about 58 TRBV and 14 to 15 TRBJ segments. From the multiplex PCR reads, TCRdb called clonotypes with MiXCR, one entry per CDR3 protein. Here the V and J calls rest on TCRdb's processing, not on the authors' analysis. The table lists roughly 520,000 distinct CDR3 sequences, around 12% of them singletons. The data were obtained in a study of regulatory T cells in long-lasting Graves disease. These data were likewise used in another study, on T cells in Graves' hyperthyroidism and ophthalmopathy. That work states: During a first-round RT-PCR of the TCR CDR3, the HTBI primer set was used. Blood also showed most of the thyroid clonotypes that were expanded above 0.001. Before onset, ophthalmopathy was predicted by the model a median around 6.2 months earlier.

The sample consisted of peripheral blood mononuclear cells (PBMCs), taken at new diagnosis, from a patient treated with antithyroid drugs. The clonotype comes from a woman aged 25 to 39 with Graves disease.

The CDR3 bases are TGTGCCAGCAGCTTAAAAGTAGGGACAGCCTTCGGAAAGCAGTACTTC. This translates into CASSLKVGTAFGKQYF. The J gene is TRBJ2-7, the V gene TRBV7-3, with 7 nucleotides matching TRBD1. V gave up 1 base and J gave up 8 bases; unmatched junction bases: 14. This CDR3 has 16 residues. CDR1 SGHTA and CDR2 FQGTGA come from the germline V gene.